This TCR beta chain was sequenced in a study of OX40 agonist ivuxolimab in advanced cancers. For the study at large: Clinicians treated patients with ivuxolimab, an agonistic anti-OX40 (CD134) antibody.

This CDR3 has 15 residues. V lost 4 bases and J 1 base, leaving 10 bases between the germline ends. The germline gives CDR1 MDHEN, CDR2 SYDVKM. The assay was immunoSEQ multiplex PCR, and TCRdb's table has in-frame clones only and misses some. The table records some 71,000 clones, 84% of them present only once. The clonotype comes from an adult with an advanced solid tumor such as melanoma, head and neck, liver or kidney cancer. This chain joins TRBV28 and TRBJ2-2; a weak D match, TRBD1 (6 bases). This sample comprised CD4+ or CD8+ T cells sorted from blood, obtained in a trial of the OX40 agonist ivuxolimab. The CDR3 DNA follows: TGTGCCAGCAGTTCTCCGGGACAGAACACCGGGGAGCTGTTTTTT. It specifies CASSSPGQNTGELFF.